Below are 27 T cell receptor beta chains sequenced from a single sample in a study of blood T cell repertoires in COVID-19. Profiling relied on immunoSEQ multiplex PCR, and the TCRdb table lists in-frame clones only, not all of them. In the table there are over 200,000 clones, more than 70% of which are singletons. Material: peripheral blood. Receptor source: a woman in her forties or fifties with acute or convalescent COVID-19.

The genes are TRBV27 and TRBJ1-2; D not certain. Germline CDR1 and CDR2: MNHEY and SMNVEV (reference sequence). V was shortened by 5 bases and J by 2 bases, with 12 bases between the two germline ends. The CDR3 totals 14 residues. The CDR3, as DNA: TGTGCCAGCAGTCCCCTGGGAGGGAACTATGGCTACACCTTC. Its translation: CASSPLGGNYGYTF.

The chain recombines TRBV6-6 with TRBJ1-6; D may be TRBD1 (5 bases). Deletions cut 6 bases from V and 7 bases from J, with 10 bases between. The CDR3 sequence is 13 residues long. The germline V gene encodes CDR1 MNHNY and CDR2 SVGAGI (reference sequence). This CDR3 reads CASSQGRNSPLHF. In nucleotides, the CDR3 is TGTGCCAGCAGCCAGGGAAGGAATTCACCCCTCCACTTT.

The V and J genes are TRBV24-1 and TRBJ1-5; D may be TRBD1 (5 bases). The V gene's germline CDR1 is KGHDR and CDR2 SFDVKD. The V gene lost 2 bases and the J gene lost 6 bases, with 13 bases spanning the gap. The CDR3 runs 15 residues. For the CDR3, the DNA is TGTGCCACCAGTGATTCCGGGGGTCGACCTCAGCCCCAGCATTTT. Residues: CATSDSGGRPQPQHF.

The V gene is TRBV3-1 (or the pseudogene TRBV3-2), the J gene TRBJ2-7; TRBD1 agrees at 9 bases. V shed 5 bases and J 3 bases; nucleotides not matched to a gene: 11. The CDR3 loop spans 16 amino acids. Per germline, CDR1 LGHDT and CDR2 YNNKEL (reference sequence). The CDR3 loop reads CASSRNMGTGSYEQYF. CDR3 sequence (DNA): TGTGCCAGCAGCAGAAATATGGGGACAGGGAGCTACGAGCAGTACTTC.

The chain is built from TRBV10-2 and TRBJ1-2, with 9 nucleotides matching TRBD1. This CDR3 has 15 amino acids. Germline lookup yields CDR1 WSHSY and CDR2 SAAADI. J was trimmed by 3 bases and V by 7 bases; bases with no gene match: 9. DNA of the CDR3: TGCGCCAGCACCCCCTCTACAGGGGGCGACTATGGCTACACCTTC. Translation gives CASTPSTGGDYGYTF.

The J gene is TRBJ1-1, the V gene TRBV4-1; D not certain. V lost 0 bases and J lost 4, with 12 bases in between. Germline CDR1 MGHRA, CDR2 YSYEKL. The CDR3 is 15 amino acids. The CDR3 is CASSQDRSFSTEAFF. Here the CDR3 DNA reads TGCGCCAGCAGCCAAGATCGTTCGTTCTCCACTGAAGCTTTCTTT.

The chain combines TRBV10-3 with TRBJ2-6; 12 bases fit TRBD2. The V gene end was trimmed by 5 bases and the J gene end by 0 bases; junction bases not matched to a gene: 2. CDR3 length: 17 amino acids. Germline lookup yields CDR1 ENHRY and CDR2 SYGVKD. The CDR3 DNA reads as TGTGCCATCAGTCCGGGACTAGCGGGCTCTGGGGCCAACGTCCTGACTTTC. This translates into CAISPGLAGSGANVLTF.

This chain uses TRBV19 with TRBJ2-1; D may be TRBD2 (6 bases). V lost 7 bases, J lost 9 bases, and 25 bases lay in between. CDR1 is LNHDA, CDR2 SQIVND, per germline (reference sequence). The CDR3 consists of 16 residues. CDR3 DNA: TGTGCCAGTAATCCCCACCTGGAGGGCCCTGTGGGTGAGCAGTTCTTC. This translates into CASNPHLEGPVGEQFF.

CDR3 DNA: TGTGCCAGCAGCCAAGACCCAGGAAACACCATATATTTT. Its protein product is CASSQDPGNTIYF. V and J are TRBV4-2 and TRBJ1-3; no clear D gene. This CDR3 is built from 13 residues. CDR1 LGHNA and CDR2 YNFKEQ come from the germline V gene. Trimming pared 0 bases from V and 4 bases from J, leaving 4 bases between.

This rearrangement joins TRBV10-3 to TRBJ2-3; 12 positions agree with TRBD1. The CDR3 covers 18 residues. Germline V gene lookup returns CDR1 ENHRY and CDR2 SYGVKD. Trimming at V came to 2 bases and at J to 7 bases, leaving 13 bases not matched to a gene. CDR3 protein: CAISEVPPGQGASYTQYF. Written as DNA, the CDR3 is TGTGCCATCAGTGAGGTTCCTCCGGGACAGGGGGCATCGTATACGCAGTATTTT.

The CDR3 DNA sequence: TGTGCCAGCAGCAAGACGAACTGGGGACAGGGTTGGACTGAAGCTTTCTTT. Its translation is CASSKTNWGQGWTEAFF. The genes are TRBV21-1 and TRBJ1-1; TRBD1 is the table's D call, not checked against the DNA. TRBV21-1 is a listed pseudogene. This CDR3 region has 17 residues.

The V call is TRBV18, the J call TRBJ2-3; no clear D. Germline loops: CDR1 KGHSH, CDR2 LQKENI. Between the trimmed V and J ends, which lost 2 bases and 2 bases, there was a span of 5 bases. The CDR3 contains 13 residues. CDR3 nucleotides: TGTGCCAGCTCACCAACTATCACAGATACGCAGTATTTT. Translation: CASSPTITDTQYF.

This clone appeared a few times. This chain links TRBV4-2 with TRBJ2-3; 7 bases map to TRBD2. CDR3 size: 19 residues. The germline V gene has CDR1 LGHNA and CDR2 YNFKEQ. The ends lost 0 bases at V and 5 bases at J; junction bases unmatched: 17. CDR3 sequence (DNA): TGTGCCAGCAGCCAAGATTGGGGACGGGAGTCGGGGAGGGGAGATACGCAGTATTTT. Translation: CASSQDWGRESGRGDTQYF.

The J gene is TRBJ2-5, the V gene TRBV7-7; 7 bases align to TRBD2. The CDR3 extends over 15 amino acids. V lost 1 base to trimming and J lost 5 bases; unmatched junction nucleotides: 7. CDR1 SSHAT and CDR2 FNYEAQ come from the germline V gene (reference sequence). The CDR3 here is CASSLGSGAGETQYF. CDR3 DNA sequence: TGTGCCAGCAGCTTAGGGAGCGGGGCGGGGGAGACCCAGTACTTC.

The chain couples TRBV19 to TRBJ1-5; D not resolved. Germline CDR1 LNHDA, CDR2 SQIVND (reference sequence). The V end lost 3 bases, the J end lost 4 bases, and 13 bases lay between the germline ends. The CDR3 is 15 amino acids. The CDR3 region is CASSIGSRSNQPQHF. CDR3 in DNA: TGTGCCAGTAGTATTGGGAGCAGGTCAAATCAGCCCCAGCATTTT.

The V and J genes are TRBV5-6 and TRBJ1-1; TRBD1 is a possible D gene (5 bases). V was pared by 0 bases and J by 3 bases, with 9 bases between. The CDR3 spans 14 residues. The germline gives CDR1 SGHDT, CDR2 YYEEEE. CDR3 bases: TGTGCCAGCAGCTTGGGGCAGGGATACACTGAAGCTTTCTTT. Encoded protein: CASSLGQGYTEAFF.

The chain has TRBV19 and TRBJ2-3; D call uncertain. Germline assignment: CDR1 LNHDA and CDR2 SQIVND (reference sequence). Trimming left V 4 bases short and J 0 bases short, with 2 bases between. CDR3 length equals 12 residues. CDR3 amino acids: CASSTSTDTQYF. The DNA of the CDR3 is TGTGCCAGTAGTACTAGCACAGATACGCAGTATTTT.

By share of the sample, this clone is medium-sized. The CDR3 sequence: CASSLSGLADHNEQFF. The DNA for the CDR3 is TGTGCCAGCAGCTTATCTGGACTAGCGGATCACAATGAGCAGTTCTTC. The chain couples TRBV7-9 to TRBJ2-1; 10 positions match TRBD2. The CDR3 consists of 16 residues. Germline V gene lookup returns CDR1 SEHNR and CDR2 FQNEAQ (reference sequence). V shed 2 bases and J 5 bases; nucleotides not matched to a gene: 6.

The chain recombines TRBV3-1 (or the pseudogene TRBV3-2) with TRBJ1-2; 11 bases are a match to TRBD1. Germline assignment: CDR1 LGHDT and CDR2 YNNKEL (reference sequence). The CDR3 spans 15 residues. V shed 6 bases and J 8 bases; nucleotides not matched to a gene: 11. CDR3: CASSPGTGGPGGYTF. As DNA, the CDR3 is TGTGCCAGCAGTCCCGGGACAGGGGGTCCAGGGGGCTACACCTTC.

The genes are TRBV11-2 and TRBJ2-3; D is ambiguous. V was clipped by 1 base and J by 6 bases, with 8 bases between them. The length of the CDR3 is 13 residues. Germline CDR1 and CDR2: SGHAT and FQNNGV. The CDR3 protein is CASSLAPSDTQYF. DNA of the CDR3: TGTGCCAGCAGCTTAGCCCCTTCGGATACGCAGTATTTT.

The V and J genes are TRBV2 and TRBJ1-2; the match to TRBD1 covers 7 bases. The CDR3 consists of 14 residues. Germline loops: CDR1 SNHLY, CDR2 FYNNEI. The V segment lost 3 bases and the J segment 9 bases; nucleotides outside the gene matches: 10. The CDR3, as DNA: TGTGCCAGCAGTGACCGGACAGGATTTAAAAGCTACACCTTC. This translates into CASSDRTGFKSYTF.

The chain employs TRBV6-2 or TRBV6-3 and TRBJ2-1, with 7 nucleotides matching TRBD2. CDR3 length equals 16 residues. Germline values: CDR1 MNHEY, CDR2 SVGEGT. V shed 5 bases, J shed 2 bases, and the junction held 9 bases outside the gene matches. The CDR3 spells CASSDLLADPYNEQFF. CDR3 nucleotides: TGTGCCAGCAGTGACCTCCTAGCGGACCCCTACAATGAGCAGTTCTTC.

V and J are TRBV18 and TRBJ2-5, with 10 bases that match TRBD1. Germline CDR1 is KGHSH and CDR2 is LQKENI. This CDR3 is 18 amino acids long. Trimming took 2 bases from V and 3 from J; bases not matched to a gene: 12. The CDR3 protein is CASSPDPFGGQGEETQYF. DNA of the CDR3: TGTGCCAGCTCACCAGACCCGTTTGGTGGACAGGGGGAAGAGACCCAGTACTTC.

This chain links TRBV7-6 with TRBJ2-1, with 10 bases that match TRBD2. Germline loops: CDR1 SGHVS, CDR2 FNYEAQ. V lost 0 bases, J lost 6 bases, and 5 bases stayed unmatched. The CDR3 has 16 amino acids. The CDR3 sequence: CASSLAGLAGANEQFF. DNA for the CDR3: TGTGCCAGCAGCTTAGCGGGGCTAGCGGGGGCCAATGAGCAGTTCTTC.

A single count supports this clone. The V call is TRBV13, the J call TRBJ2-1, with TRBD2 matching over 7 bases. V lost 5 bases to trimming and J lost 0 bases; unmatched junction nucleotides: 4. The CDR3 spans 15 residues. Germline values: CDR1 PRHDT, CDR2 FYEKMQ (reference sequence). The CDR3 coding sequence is TGTGCCAGCAGCCCAGCGGGGAGCTCCTACAATGAGCAGTTCTTC. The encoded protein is CASSPAGSSYNEQFF.

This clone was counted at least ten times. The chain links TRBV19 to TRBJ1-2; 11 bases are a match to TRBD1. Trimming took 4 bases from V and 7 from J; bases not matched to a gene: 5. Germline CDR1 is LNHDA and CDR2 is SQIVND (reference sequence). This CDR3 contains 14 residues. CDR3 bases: TGTGCCAGTAGTAGGACAGGGGGCATGTTTGGCTACACCTTC. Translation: CASSRTGGMFGYTF.

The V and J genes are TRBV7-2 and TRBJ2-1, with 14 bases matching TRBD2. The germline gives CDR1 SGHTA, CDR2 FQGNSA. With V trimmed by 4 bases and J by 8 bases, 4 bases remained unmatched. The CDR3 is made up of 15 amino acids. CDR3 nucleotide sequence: TGTGCCAGCAGCTCCGGGACTAGCGGGAGTTATGAGCAGTTCTTC. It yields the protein CASSSGTSGSYEQFF.